The 17 T cell receptor beta chains below all came from one sample that was sequenced in a study of blood T cell repertoires in COVID-19. Data came from immunoSEQ multiplex PCR; TCRdb stores just in-frame clones and leaves some out. The sample yields about 440,000 clones, about 89% seen once. Sequenced sample: peripheral blood. The receptors here all came from a woman aged 25-40 years with acute or convalescent COVID-19.

Here the CDR3 DNA reads TGCAGCGCGGCGTACGGGGGGGCCTACGAGCAGTACTTC. It is translated as CSAAYGGAYEQYF. The genes are TRBV29-1 and TRBJ2-7; TRBD2 aligns across 8 bases. Germline CDR1 reads SQVTM; CDR2 reads ANQGSEA. Losses at the gene ends were 7 bases for V and 2 bases for J; bases not matched to a gene: 7. The CDR3 length is 13 residues.

This rearrangement joins TRBV2 to TRBJ1-5; 7 bases align to TRBD1. This CDR3 spans 17 amino acids. Germline CDR1 reads SNHLY; CDR2 reads FYNNEI. V shed 3 bases and J 2 bases; nucleotides not matched to a gene: 10. The CDR3 sequence: CASSDFGGGAGNQPQHF. The CDR3 DNA follows: TGTGCCAGCAGTGATTTCGGAGGGGGCGCAGGCAATCAGCCCCAGCATTTT.

Written as DNA, the CDR3 is TGTGCCACGACGGACTCCCGCTATAATTCACCCCTCCACTTT. Its protein product is CATTDSRYNSPLHF. The genes are TRBV5-6 and TRBJ1-6, with D uncertain. CDR1 is SGHDT, CDR2 YYEEEE, per germline. The CDR3 runs to 14 residues. V lost 9 bases, J lost 3 bases, and 13 bases lay in between.

The chain combines TRBV2 with TRBJ1-4; 8 bases are a match to TRBD1. Per germline, CDR1 SNHLY and CDR2 FYNNEI. The trim removed 9 bases at V and 7 bases at J, leaving 7 bases unmatched. The CDR3 runs 13 residues. The CDR3 sequence is CASADRVFEKLFF. The CDR3 nucleotides are TGTGCCAGTGCGGACAGGGTGTTTGAAAAACTGTTTTTT.

The chain couples TRBV2 to TRBJ2-3, with a tentative D call TRBD2 (7 bases). The CDR3 runs 15 residues. The V gene lost 6 bases and the J gene lost 7 bases, with 20 bases spanning the gap. Germline V CDR1 and CDR2: SNHLY, FYNNEI. The DNA of the CDR3 is TGTGCCAGCAGCAAACGGGACCGGGGGGCAAATACGCAGTATTTT. Translated: CASSKRDRGANTQYF.

V usage is TRBV18 and J usage is TRBJ1-2; 9 bases line up with TRBD1. The CDR3 contains 15 residues. Germline values: CDR1 KGHSH, CDR2 LQKENI. The V segment lost 3 bases and the J segment 3 bases; nucleotides outside the gene matches: 5. The CDR3 here is CASSPRTGADYGYTF. CDR3 bases: TGTGCCAGCTCACCCAGGACAGGGGCGGACTATGGCTACACCTTC.

The V and J genes are TRBV7-9 and TRBJ2-1; 9 nucleotides match TRBD1. V was clipped by 5 bases and J by 7 bases; unmatched bases: 12. The CDR3 is 16 residues long. Germline V gene data show CDR1 as SEHNR and CDR2 as FQNEAQ (reference sequence). The CDR3 DNA follows: TGTGCCAGCAGCCCTTCGGACAGGGGCCACGGGAATGAGCAGTTCTTC. The encoded protein is CASSPSDRGHGNEQFF.

The chain employs TRBV12-5 and TRBJ1-4, with 7 bases fitting TRBD1. The V gene end was trimmed by 0 bases and the J gene end by 6 bases; junction bases not matched to a gene: 7. The CDR3 runs to 16 residues. Germline CDR1 is LGHNT and CDR2 is FRNRAP. CDR3 sequence reads: CASGLVLPGGDEKLFF. The DNA of the CDR3 is TGTGCTAGTGGTTTGGTACTGCCAGGGGGAGATGAAAAACTGTTTTTT.

The chain is built from TRBV7-8 and TRBJ2-5; a weak D match, TRBD1 (6 bases). Trimming pared 5 bases from V and 2 bases from J, leaving 15 bases between. The CDR3 has 15 residues. Germline lookup yields CDR1 SGHVS and CDR2 FQNEAQ. The CDR3 DNA follows: TGTGCCAGCAGCGCACAGGACAGAAATCAAGAGACCCAGTACTTC. It codes for CASSAQDRNQETQYF.

This clone came up a few times. The V and J genes are TRBV29-1 and TRBJ1-5; the match to TRBD1 covers 8 bases. V was clipped by 6 bases and J by 3 bases; unmatched bases: 4. Germline assignment: CDR1 SQVTM and CDR2 ANQGSEA. CDR3 size: 13 residues. The CDR3 spells CSVQGQVNQPQHF. The CDR3 nucleotides read TGCAGCGTGCAGGGACAGGTCAATCAGCCCCAGCATTTT.

Note on this clone: This same CDR3 is encoded by further DNA sequences in the sample. The rearrangement uses TRBV9 and TRBJ1-1, with D unresolved. The V and J ends lost 0 bases and 1 base respectively, with 4 bases between them. Germline CDR1 reads SGDLS; CDR2 reads YYNGEE. This CDR3 comprises 13 residues. CDR3 nucleotide sequence: TGTGCCAGCAGCGTAGTCCAGAACACTGAAGCTTTCTTT. As protein: CASSVVQNTEAFF.

V and J are TRBV2 and TRBJ1-6; D is ambiguous. V shed 4 bases and J shed 7 bases, with 11 bases lying between them. This CDR3 comprises 14 residues. CDR1 is SNHLY and CDR2 is FYNNEI in the germline V gene. CDR3 region: CASSGEVRNSPLHF. CDR3 DNA: TGTGCCAGCAGTGGAGAAGTTAGAAATTCACCCCTCCACTTT.

The chain has TRBV2 and TRBJ2-7, with D perhaps matching TRBD1 (6 bases). The V end lost 6 bases, the J end lost 6 bases, and 12 bases lay between the germline ends. CDR1 is SNHLY and CDR2 is FYNNEI in the germline V gene. The CDR3 consists of 12 residues. The CDR3 loop reads CASRGRGGEQYF. The CDR3 DNA sequence: TGTGCCAGCAGGGGCCGAGGGGGCGAGCAGTACTTC.

The CDR3 loop reads CASSTTPQGGRPLHF. CDR3 DNA sequence: TGTGCCAGCAGTACGACCCCTCAGGGAGGGAGGCCCCTCCACTTT. The rearrangement joins TRBV28 to TRBJ1-6, with D perhaps matching TRBD1 (5 bases). The V and J ends lost 5 bases and 13 bases respectively, with 21 bases between them. CDR3 length: 15 residues. Germline loops: CDR1 MDHEN, CDR2 SYDVKM.

The chain recombines TRBV30 with TRBJ1-4; TRBD1 matches 7 bases. The CDR3 has 15 residues. Trimming at V came to 0 bases and at J to 5 bases, leaving 6 bases not matched to a gene. CDR1 GTSNPN and CDR2 SVGIG come from the germline V gene (reference sequence). CDR3 protein: CAWSVPDRRNEKLFF. In nucleotides, the CDR3 is TGTGCCTGGAGTGTACCGGACAGGAGAAATGAAAAACTGTTTTTT.

The chain uses TRBV18 and TRBJ2-5; 8 nucleotides agree with TRBD1. The CDR3 has 14 amino acids. Trimming took 2 bases from V and 3 from J; bases not matched to a gene: 2. The germline V gene encodes CDR1 KGHSH and CDR2 LQKENI. DNA of the CDR3: TGTGCCAGCTCACCAATGACAGGGGAAGAGACCCAGTACTTC. Its translation is CASSPMTGEETQYF. Full variable domain (remainder filled in from reference TRBV18 and TRBJ2-5): NAGVMQNPRHLVRRRGQEARLRCSPMKGHSHVYWYRQLPEEGLKFMVYLQKENIIDESGMPKERFSAEFPKEGPSILRIQQVVRGDSAAYFCASSPMTGEETQYFGPGTRLLVL.

This rearrangement joins TRBV7-6 to TRBJ2-5; the D gene is possibly TRBD1 (5 bases). The CDR3 is made up of 17 amino acids. The germline CDR1 and CDR2 sequences are SGHVS and FNYEAQ. Trimming removed 4 bases from V and 0 bases from J, with 18 bases in between. CDR3 sequence (DNA): TGTGCCAGCAGCTCCCTAAAGGGGTCTACATACCAAGAGACCCAGTACTTC. Amino acid sequence: CASSSLKGSTYQETQYF.